The next 5 T cell receptor beta chains were all read from a single sample in a study of T-cell memory formation after mild COVID-19. Using its own MiXCR run on the 5' RACE reads, TCRdb lists one record per CDR3 protein. The sample consists of 200,000 to 250,000 distinct CDR3 sequences, more than 8% of them appearing once. Sequenced material: PBMCs or a T cell subset sorted from them (not recorded which). The origin of the receptors is a man aged 18 to 30 who had mild COVID-19 (a few samples of this study predate the infection). Cell type and time point are not known.

This clonotype was counted at least ten times. This sequence joins TRBV7-9 and TRBJ1-5; 9 bases align to TRBD1. V shed 5 bases and J 3 bases; nucleotides not matched to a gene: 8. The CDR3 totals 16 residues. CDR1 and CDR2 from the germline V gene are SEHNR and FQNEAQ (reference sequence). Here the CDR3 reads CASSTTGQGFNQPQHF. CDR3 nucleotides: TGTGCCAGCAGCACGACGGGACAGGGTTTCAATCAGCCCCAGCATTTT.

CDR3 nucleotides: TGTGCCAGCAGCACAGGAGGAGTGGGTGGCTACACCTTC. Its protein is CASSTGGVGGYTF. The chain is built from TRBV7-2 and TRBJ1-2, with D perhaps matching TRBD1 (5 bases). The V gene lost 5 bases and the J gene lost 7 bases, with 14 bases spanning the gap. Per the germline V gene, CDR1 is SGHTA and CDR2 is FQGNSA. The CDR3 runs 13 residues.

This clonotype was observed at least ten times. V usage is TRBV7-9 and J usage is TRBJ2-2; D gene uncertain. This CDR3 has 13 amino acids. Germline V gene data show CDR1 as SEHNR and CDR2 as FQNEAQ (reference sequence). V dropped 5 bases and J dropped 3 bases, with 7 bases sitting between them. The CDR3 region has the DNA TGTGCCAGCAGCGCTGGCTACACCGGGGAGCTGTTTTTT. It specifies CASSAGYTGELFF.

This clonotype was recorded at least ten times. The CDR3 loop reads CASSRGQGPYGYTF. In DNA form, the CDR3 reads TGTGCCAGCAGCCGGGGACAGGGGCCCTATGGCTACACCTTC. The gene calls are TRBV7-9 and TRBJ1-2; 10 nucleotides align to TRBD1. In germline, CDR1 is SEHNR, CDR2 FQNEAQ (reference sequence). With 5 bases clipped from V and 4 bases from J, the junction kept 4 bases outside the gene matches. The CDR3 length is 14 residues.

This clonotype was observed many times. The chain couples TRBV2 to TRBJ2-7; no clear D gene. Germline CDR1 and CDR2: SNHLY and FYNNEI. CDR3 length: 13 residues. Trimming removed 10 bases from V and 0 bases from J, with 13 bases in between. CDR3 region: CATTLTDSYEQYF. CDR3 sequence (DNA): TGTGCCACTACCCTGACTGACTCCTACGAGCAGTACTTC.